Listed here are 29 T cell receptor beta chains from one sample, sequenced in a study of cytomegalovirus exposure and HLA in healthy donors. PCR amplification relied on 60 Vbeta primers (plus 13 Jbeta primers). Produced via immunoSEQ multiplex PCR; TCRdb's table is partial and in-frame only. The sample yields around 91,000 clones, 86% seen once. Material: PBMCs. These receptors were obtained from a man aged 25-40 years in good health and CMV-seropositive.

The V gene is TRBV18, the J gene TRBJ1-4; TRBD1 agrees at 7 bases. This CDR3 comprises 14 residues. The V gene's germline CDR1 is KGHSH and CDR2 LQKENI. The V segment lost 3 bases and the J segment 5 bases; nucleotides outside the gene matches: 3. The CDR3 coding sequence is TGTGCCAGCTCACCCCAGGGGGGAAATGAAAAACTGTTTTTT. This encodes CASSPQGGNEKLFF.

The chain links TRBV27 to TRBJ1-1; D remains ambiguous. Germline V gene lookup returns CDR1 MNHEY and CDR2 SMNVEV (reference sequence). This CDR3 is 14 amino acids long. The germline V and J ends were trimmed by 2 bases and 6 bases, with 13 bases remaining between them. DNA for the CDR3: TGTGCCAGCAGTTTAAAAGTCAGGATAGCTGAAGCTTTCTTT. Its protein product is CASSLKVRIAEAFF.

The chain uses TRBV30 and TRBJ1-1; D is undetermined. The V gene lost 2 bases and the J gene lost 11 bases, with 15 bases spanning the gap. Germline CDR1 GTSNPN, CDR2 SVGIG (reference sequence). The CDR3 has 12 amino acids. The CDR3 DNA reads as TGTGCCTGGAGTCCAAACCTCGCCCAGGCTTTCTTT. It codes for CAWSPNLAQAFF.

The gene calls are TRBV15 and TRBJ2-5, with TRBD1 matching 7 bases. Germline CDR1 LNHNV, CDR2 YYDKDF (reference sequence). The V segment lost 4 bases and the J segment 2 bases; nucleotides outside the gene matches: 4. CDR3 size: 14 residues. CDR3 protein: CATSTRQGQETQYF. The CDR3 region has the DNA TGTGCCACCAGCACCCGACAGGGACAAGAGACCCAGTACTTC. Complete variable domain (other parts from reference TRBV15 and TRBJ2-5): DAMVIQNPRYQVTQFGKPVTLSCSQTLNHNVMYWYQQKSSQAPKLLFHYYDKDFNNEADTPDNFQSRRPNTSFCFLDIRSPGLGDTAMYLCATSTRQGQETQYFGPGTRLLVL.

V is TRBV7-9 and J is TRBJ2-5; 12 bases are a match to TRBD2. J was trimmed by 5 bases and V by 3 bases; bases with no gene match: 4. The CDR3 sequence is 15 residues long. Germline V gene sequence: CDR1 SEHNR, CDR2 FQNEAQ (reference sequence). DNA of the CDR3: TGTGCCAGCAGCTTGTGGACTAGCGGGAAGGAGACCCAGTACTTC. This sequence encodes CASSLWTSGKETQYF.

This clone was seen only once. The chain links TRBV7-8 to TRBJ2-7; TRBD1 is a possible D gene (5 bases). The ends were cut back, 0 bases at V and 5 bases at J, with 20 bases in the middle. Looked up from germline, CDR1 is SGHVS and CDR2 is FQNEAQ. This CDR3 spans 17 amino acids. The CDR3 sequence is CASSLAAVGQGIHEQYF. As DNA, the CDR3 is TGTGCCAGCAGCTTAGCGGCCGTCGGGCAGGGTATCCACGAGCAGTACTTC.

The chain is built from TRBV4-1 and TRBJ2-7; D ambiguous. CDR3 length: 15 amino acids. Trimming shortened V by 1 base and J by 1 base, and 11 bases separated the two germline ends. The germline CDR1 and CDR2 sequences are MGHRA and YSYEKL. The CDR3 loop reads CASSQVRFPSYEQYF. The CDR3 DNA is TGCGCCAGCAGCCAAGTACGGTTCCCGTCCTACGAGCAGTACTTC.

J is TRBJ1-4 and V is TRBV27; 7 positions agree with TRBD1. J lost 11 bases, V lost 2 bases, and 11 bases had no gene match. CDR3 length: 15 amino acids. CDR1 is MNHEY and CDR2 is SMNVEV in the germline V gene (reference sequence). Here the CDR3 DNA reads TGTGCCAGCAGTTTAAGAGACAGGGCCGATGGGAAACTGTTTTTT. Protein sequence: CASSLRDRADGKLFF.

The CDR3 spells CASSPDLGEQFF. CDR3 nucleotide sequence: TGTGCCAGCTCACCCGATCTAGGAGAGCAGTTCTTC. The chain is built from TRBV18 and TRBJ2-1; D remains unclear. The CDR3 is 12 amino acids. V lost 3 bases and J lost 10, with 10 bases in between. Per the germline V gene, CDR1 is KGHSH and CDR2 is LQKENI.

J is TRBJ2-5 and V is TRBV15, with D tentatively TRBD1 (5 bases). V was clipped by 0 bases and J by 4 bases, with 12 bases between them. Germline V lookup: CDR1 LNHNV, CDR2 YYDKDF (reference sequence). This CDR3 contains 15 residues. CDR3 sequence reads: CATSRDRRVGETQYF. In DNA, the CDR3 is TGTGCCACCAGCAGAGATCGCAGGGTGGGAGAGACCCAGTACTTC.

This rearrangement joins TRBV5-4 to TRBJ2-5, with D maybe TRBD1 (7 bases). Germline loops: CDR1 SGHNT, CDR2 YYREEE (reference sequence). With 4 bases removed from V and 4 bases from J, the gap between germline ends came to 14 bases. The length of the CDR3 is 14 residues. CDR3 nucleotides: TGTGCCAGCAGCCGCTCAGGGGGAGGAGAGACCCAGTACTTC. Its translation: CASSRSGGGETQYF.

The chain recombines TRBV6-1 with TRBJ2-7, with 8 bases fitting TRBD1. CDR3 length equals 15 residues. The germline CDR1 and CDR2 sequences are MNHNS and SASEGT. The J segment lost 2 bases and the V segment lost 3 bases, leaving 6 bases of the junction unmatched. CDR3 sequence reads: CASSDGDRGTYEQYF. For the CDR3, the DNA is TGTGCCAGCAGTGATGGAGACAGGGGTACCTACGAGCAGTACTTC.

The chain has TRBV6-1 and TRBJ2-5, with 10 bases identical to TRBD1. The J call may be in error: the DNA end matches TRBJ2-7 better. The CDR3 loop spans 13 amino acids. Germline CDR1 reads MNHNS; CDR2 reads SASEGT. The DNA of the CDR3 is TGTGCCAGCAGGGGGACAGGGGCCCACGAGCAGTACTTC. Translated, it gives CASRGTGAHEQYF.

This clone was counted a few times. This chain's CDR3 is CASSSGQGWSGELFF. CDR3 bases: TGTGCCAGCAGTTCGGGTCAGGGCTGGTCCGGGGAGCTGTTTTTT. This chain connects TRBV27 to TRBJ2-2; TRBD1 might be the D (5 bases). This CDR3 has 15 residues. Germline CDR1 reads MNHEY; CDR2 reads SMNVEV (reference sequence). V was trimmed by 4 bases and J by 6 bases, leaving 15 bases between them.

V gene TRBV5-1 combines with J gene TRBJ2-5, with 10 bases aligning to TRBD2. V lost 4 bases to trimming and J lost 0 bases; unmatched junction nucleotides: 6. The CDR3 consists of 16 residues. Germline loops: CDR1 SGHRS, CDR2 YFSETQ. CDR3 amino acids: CASSPGTSANQETQYF. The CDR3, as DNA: TGCGCCAGCAGCCCCGGGACTAGCGCCAACCAAGAGACCCAGTACTTC.

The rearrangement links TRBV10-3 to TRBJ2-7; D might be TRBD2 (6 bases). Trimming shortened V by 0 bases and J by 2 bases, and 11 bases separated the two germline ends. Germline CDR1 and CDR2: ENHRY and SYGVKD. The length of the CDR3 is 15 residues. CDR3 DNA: TGTGCCATCAGTGAGTCCGGGGGAATCACCTACGAGCAGTACTTC. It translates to CAISESGGITYEQYF.

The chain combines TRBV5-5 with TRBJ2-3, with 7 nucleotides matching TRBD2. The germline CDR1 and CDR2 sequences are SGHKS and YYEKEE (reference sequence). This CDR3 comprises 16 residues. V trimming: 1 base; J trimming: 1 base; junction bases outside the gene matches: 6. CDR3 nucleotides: TGTGCCAGCAGCTTGTGGGCGGGAGTGGGCACAGATACGCAGTATTTT. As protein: CASSLWAGVGTDTQYF. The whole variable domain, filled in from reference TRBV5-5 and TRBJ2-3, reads DAGVTQSPTHLIKTRGQQVTLRCSPISGHKSVSWYQQVLGQGPQFIFQYYEKEERGRGNFPDRFSARQFPNYSSELNVNALLLGDSALYLCASSLWAGVGTDTQYFGPGTRLTVL.

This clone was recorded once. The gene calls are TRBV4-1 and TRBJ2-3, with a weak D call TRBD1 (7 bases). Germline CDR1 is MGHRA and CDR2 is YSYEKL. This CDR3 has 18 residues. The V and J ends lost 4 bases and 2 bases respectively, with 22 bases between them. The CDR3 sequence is CASSRSGGSGDSTDTQYF. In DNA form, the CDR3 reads TGCGCCAGCAGCCGATCAGGGGGTAGCGGCGATTCCACAGATACGCAGTATTTT.

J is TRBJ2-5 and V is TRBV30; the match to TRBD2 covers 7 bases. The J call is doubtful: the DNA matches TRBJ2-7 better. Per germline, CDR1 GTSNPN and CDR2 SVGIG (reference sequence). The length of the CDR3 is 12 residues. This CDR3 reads CAWGLGNYEQYF. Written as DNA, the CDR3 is TGTGCCTGGGGACTAGGAAACTACGAGCAGTACTTC.

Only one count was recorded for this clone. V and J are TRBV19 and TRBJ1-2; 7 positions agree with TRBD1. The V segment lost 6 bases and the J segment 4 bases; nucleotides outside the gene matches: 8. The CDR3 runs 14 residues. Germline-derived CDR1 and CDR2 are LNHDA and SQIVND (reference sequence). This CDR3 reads CASSTTGATYGYTF. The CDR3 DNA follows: TGTGCCAGTAGCACAACAGGGGCCACCTATGGCTACACCTTC.

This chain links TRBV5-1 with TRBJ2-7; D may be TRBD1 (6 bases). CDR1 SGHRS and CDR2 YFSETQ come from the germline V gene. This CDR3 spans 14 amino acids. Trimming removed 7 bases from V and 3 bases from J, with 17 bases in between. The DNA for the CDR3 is TGCGCCAGCTCATTTGTACAGGGTGACTACGAGCAGTACTTC. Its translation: CASSFVQGDYEQYF.

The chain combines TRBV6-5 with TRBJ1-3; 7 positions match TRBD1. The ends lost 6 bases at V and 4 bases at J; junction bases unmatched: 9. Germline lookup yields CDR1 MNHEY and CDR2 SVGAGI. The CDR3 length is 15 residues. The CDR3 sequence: CASRRDRVGGNTIYF. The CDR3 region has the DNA TGTGCCAGCAGGCGTGACAGGGTGGGCGGAAACACCATATATTTT.

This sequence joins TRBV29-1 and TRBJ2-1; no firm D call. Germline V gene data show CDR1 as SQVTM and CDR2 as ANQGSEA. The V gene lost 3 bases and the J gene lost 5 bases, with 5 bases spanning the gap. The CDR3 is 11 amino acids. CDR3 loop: CSVERHNEQFF. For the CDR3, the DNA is TGCAGCGTTGAGAGGCACAATGAGCAGTTCTTC.

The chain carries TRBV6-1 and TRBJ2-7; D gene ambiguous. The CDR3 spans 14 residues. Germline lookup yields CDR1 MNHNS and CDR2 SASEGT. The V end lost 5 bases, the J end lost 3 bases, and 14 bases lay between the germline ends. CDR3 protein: CASSFRQNGYEQYF. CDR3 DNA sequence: TGTGCCAGCAGTTTCAGACAAAACGGCTACGAGCAGTACTTC.

CDR3 sequence (DNA): TGTGCCTGGAGTCCCCGCTCGGGACTAGCGAGAATCCTATACGAGCAGTACTTC. Its protein is CAWSPRSGLARILYEQYF. This sequence joins TRBV30 and TRBJ2-7; TRBD2 agrees at 10 bases. The CDR3 runs to 18 residues. Unmatched junction bases numbered 17, after V lost 2 bases and J lost 4 bases. Germline CDR1 GTSNPN, CDR2 SVGIG (reference sequence).

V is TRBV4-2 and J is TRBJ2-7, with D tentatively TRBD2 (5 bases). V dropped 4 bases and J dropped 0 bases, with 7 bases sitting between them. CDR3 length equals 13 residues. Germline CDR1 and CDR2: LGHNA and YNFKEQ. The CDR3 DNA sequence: TGTGCCAGCAGCCGGGAGTTCTCCTACGAGCAGTACTTC. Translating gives CASSREFSYEQYF.

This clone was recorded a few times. CDR3 sequence (DNA): TGTGCCAGCATCAAGGGGTTGAACACTGAAGCTTTCTTT. Protein: CASIKGLNTEAFF. This chain links TRBV5-6 with TRBJ1-1, with D possibly being TRBD1 (5 bases). The CDR3 has 13 residues. V lost 6 bases to trimming and J lost 0 bases, with 9 bases between them. Germline CDR1 SGHDT, CDR2 YYEEEE.

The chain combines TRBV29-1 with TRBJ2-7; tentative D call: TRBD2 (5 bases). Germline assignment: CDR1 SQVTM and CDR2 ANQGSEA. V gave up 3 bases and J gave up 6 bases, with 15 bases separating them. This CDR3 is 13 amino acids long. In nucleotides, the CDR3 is TGCAGCGTTGATTTAGCGTCCGTGGGCGAGCAGTACTTC. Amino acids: CSVDLASVGEQYF.

CDR3 protein: CASSEGLAVSDTQYF. CDR3 sequence (DNA): TGCGCCAGCAGTGAAGGACTAGCAGTCTCGGATACGCAGTATTTT. The rearrangement joins TRBV5-1 to TRBJ2-3; 8 bases fit TRBD2. The V and J ends lost 5 bases and 6 bases, in that order; junction bases with no gene match: 11. This CDR3 comprises 15 residues. The germline V gene encodes CDR1 SGHRS and CDR2 YFSETQ.